This T cell receptor beta chain comes out of a study of early stage breast cancer tumors. Each sample had two DNA replicates, approximately 0.49 ug blood or around 1.5 ug tissue. TCRdb's copy holds only in-frame clones and misses some; the assay was immunoSEQ multiplex PCR. The sample consists of approximately 5,600 clones, about 73% of them appearing once. CDR3 size: 14 residues. Germline-derived CDR1 and CDR2 are SGHTA and FQGNSA. Unmatched junction bases numbered 4, after V lost 5 bases and J lost 0 bases. This chain links TRBV7-2 with TRBJ2-7, with TRBD2 matching over 7 bases. The sample taken for sequencing was normal breast tissue next to the tumor. The origin of this receptor is a person between 70 and 80 years old with breast cancer. CDR3 coding DNA: TGTGCCAGCAGCCCACTAGCGTCCTCCTACGAGCAGTACTTC. The encoded protein is CASSPLASSYEQYF.